Described below is a single T cell receptor (beta chain) sequence and its context. The donors were members of the validation cohort, which comprised about 120 subjects and was separate from the first cohort of 670 or so subjects. Sequencing was performed with immunoSEQ multiplex PCR; in TCRdb, only in-frame clones are kept and a portion is missing. The sample includes more than 250,000 clones, roughly 89% seen only once; the top ten take 0.7% to 0.85%. This record belongs to a study of cytomegalovirus exposure and HLA in healthy donors. The TCR sequence derives from a woman aged 18-29 years in good health and CMV-seronegative. The sequencing sample was made of PBMCs.

CDR3 in amino acids: CASSKTSGASYEQYF. CDR3 DNA sequence: TGTGCCAGCTCAAAGACTAGCGGGGCCTCCTACGAGCAGTACTTC. V and J are TRBV18 and TRBJ2-7, with 11 bases lining up with TRBD2. J lost 0 bases, V lost 5 bases, and 3 bases had no gene match. Germline CDR1 reads KGHSH; CDR2 reads LQKENI. The CDR3 is 15 residues long.